The 3 T cell receptor beta chains reported below all come from one sample, sequenced in a study of cytomegalovirus exposure and HLA in healthy donors. The method was immunoSEQ multiplex PCR; TCRdb's version includes in-frame clones alone and lacks a portion of them. The table lists 80,000 or so clones, approximately 95% of them singletons, with 0.69% in the top ten. The sequenced material came from PBMCs. These receptors were collected from a woman in her late teens or twenties in good health and CMV-seronegative.

The chain carries TRBV19 and TRBJ1-4; 8 nucleotides line up with TRBD1. V shed 4 bases, J shed 8 bases, and the junction held 12 bases outside the gene matches. The CDR3 runs to 16 residues. Germline CDR1 reads LNHDA; CDR2 reads SQIVND (reference sequence). The DNA of the CDR3 is TGTGCCAGTAGTAGAGTGGCAGGGGGCGGCGGAGAAAAACTGTTTTTT. Translated: CASSRVAGGGGEKLFF.

As for this clone: One end of the junction varies from germline; a read error may be responsible. This chain connects TRBV19 to TRBJ2-3; TRBD2 matches at 8 bases. This CDR3 is built from 14 residues. Per the germline V gene, CDR1 is LNHDA and CDR2 is SQIVND (reference sequence). This CDR3 is CASRIAGSTDTQYF. The CDR3, as DNA: TGTGCCAGTAGAATAGCGGGGTCCACAGATACGCAGTATTTT.

The rearrangement uses TRBV5-4 and TRBJ2-3; 7 positions agree with TRBD2. The CDR3 sequence is 15 residues long. Germline V gene lookup returns CDR1 SGHNT and CDR2 YYREEE (reference sequence). V shed 0 bases, J shed 0 bases, and the junction held 1 base outside the gene matches. The CDR3 region is CASSLGRGSTDTQYF. CDR3 nucleotides: TGTGCCAGCAGCTTGGGGCGGGGGAGCACAGATACGCAGTATTTT.